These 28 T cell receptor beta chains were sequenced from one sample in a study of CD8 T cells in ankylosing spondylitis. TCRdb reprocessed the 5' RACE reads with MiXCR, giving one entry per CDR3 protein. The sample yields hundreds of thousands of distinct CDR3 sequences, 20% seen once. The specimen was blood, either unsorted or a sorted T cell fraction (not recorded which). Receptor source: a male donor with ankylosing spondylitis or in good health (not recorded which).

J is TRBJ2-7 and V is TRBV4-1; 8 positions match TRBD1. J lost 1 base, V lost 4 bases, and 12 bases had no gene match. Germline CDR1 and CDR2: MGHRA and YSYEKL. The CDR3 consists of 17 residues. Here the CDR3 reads CASSPQPGTGGSYEQYF. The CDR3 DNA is TGCGCCAGCAGCCCCCAGCCCGGGACAGGTGGTTCCTACGAGCAGTACTTC.

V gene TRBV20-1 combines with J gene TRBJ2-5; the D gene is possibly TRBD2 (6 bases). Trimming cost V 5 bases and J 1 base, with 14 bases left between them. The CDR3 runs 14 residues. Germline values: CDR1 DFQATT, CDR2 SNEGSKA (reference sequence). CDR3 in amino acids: CSARRARFQETQYF. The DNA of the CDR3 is TGCAGTGCTCGGAGGGCCAGGTTCCAAGAGACCCAGTACTTC.

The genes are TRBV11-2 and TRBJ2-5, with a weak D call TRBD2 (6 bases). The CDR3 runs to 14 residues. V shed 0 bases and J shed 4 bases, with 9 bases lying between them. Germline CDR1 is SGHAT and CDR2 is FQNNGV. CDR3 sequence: CASSLEVEGETQYF. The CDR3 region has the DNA TGTGCCAGCAGCTTAGAGGTGGAGGGAGAGACCCAGTACTTC.

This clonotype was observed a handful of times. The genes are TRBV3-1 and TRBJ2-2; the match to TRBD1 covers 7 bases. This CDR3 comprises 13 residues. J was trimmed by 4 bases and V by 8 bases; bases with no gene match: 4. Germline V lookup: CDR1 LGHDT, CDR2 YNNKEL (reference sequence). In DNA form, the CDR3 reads TGTGCCAGCCTGCAGGGGGTCACCGGGGAGCTGTTTTTT. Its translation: CASLQGVTGELFF.

DNA of the CDR3: TGTGCCAGCAGCGTAGGATTACGGGGGGGCCCTGGGGAGCAGTTCTTC. As protein: CASSVGLRGGPGEQFF. This rearrangement joins TRBV9 to TRBJ2-1; 8 bases agree with TRBD2. This CDR3 has 16 residues. The J segment lost 10 bases and the V segment lost 0 bases, leaving 12 bases of the junction unmatched. Germline V gene data show CDR1 as SGDLS and CDR2 as YYNGEE.

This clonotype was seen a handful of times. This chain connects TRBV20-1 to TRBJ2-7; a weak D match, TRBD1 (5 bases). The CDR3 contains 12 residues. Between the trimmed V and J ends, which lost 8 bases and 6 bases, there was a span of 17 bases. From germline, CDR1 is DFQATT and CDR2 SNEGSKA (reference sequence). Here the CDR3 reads CSIQVTDSEQYF. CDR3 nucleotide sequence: TGCAGTATTCAGGTTACCGACAGCGAGCAGTACTTC.

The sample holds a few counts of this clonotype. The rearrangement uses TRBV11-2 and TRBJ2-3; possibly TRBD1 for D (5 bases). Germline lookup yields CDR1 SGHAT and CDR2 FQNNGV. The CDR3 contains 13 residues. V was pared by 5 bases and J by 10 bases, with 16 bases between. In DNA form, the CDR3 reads TGTGCCAGCAGCCCCCAGGGTAGTAAGTCGCAGTATTTT. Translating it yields CASSPQGSKSQYF. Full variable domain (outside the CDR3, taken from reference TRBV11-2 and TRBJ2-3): EAGVAQSPRYKIIEKRQSVAFWCNPISGHATLYWYQQILGQGPKLLIQFQNNGVVDDSQLPKDRFSAERLKGVDSTLKIQPAKLEDSAVYLCASSPQGSKSQYFGPGTRLTVL.

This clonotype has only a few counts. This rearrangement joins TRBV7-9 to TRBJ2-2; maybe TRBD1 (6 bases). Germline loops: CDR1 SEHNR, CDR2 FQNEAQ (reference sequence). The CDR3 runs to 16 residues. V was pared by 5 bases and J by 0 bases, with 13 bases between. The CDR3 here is CASSPRDTSNTGELFF. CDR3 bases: TGTGCCAGCAGCCCTAGGGACACCTCGAACACCGGGGAGCTGTTTTTT.

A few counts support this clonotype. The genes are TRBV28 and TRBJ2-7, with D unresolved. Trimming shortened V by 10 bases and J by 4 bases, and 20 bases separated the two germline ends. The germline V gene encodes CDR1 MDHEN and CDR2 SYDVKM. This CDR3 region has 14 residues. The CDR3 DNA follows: TGTGCCACCCAGTTTACGGCAGGTTCGTACGAGCAGTACTTC. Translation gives CATQFTAGSYEQYF.

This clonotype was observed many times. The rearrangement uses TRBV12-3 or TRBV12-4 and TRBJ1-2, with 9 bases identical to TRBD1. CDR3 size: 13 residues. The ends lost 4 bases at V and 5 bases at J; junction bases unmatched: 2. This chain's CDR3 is CASSSGQGYGYTF. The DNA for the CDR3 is TGTGCCAGCAGTTCGGGACAGGGATATGGCTACACCTTC.

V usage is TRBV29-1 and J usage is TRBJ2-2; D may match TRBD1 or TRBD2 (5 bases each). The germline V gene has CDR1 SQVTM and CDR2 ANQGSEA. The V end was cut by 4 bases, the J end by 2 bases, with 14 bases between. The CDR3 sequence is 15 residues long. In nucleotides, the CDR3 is TGCAGCGTTGGGGTTGCAGGGAGCAACACCGGGGAGCTGTTTTTT. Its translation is CSVGVAGSNTGELFF.

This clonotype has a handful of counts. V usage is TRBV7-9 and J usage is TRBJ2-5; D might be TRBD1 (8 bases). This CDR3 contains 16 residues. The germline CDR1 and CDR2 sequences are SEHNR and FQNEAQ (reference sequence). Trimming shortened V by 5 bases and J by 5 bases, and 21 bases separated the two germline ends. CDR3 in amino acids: CASSRTPQGGGETQYF. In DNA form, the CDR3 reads TGTGCCAGCAGCCGCACCCCACAGGGGGGGGGTGAGACCCAGTACTTC.

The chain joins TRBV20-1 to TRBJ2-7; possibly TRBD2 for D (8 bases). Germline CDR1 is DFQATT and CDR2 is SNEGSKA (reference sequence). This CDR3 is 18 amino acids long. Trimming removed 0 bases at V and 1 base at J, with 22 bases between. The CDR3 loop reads CSARDQSGGTVLSYEQYF. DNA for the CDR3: TGCAGTGCTAGAGATCAGTCGGGGGGGACAGTTTTATCCTACGAGCAGTACTTC.

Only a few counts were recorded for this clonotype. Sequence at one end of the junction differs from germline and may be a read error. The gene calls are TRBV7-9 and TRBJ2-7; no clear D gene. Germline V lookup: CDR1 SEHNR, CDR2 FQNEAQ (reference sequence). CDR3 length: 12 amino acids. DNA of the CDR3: TGTGCCAGCAGCTTCACCGATTTCCCAGAAAATTTC. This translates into CASSFTDFPENF.

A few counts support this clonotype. Here the CDR3 reads CASSVDLSPLHF. For the CDR3, the DNA is TGTGCCAGCAGCGTCGATCTTTCACCCCTCCACTTT. This chain links TRBV7-9 with TRBJ1-6, with no clear D. The V gene lost 5 bases and the J gene lost 9 bases, with 8 bases spanning the gap. Germline loops: CDR1 SEHNR, CDR2 FQNEAQ (reference sequence). The CDR3 totals 12 residues.

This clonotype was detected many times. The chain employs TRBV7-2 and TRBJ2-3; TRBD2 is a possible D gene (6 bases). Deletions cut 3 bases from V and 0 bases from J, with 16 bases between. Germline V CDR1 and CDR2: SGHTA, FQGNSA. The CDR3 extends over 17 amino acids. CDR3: CASSLAPGLTSTDTQYF. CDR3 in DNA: TGTGCCAGCAGCTTGGCCCCGGGACTTACTAGCACAGATACGCAGTATTTT. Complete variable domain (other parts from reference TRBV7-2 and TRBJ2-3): GAGVSQSPSNKVTEKGKDVELRCDPISGHTALYWYRQSLGQGLEFLIYFQGNSAPDKSGLPSDRFSAERTGGSVSTLTIQRTQQEDSAVYLCASSLAPGLTSTDTQYFGPGTRLTVL.

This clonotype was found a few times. The CDR3 here is CASSEPEVGVGAFF. CDR3 nucleotide sequence: TGCGCCAGCAGTGAGCCGGAGGTGGGGGTAGGAGCTTTCTTT. The V and J genes are TRBV10-2 and TRBJ1-1; the D gene is possibly TRBD1 (5 bases). This CDR3 contains 14 residues. Trimming took off 2 bases at V and 10 bases at J, with 17 bases between the two ends. Germline values: CDR1 WSHSY, CDR2 SAAADI.

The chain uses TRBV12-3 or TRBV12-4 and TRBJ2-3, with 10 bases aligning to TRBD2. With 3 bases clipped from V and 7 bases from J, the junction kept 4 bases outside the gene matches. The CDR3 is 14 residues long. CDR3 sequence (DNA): TGTGCCAGCAGTTTGGTACTAGCGGGGCATACGCAGTATTTT. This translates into CASSLVLAGHTQYF.

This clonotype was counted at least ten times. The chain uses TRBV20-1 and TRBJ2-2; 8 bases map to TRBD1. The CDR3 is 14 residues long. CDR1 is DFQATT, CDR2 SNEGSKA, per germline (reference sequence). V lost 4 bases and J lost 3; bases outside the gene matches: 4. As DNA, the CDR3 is TGCAGTGCTACGGACAGGGTCGACACCGGGGAGCTGTTTTTT. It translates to CSATDRVDTGELFF.

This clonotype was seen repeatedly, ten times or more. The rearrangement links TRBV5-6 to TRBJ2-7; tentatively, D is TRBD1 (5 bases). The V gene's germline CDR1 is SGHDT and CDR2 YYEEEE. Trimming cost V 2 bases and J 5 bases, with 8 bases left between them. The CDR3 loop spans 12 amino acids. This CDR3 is CASSFSRDEQYF. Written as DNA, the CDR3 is TGTGCCAGCAGCTTTTCCAGGGACGAGCAGTACTTC. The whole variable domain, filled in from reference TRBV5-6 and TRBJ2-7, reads DAGVTQSPTHLIKTRGQQVTLRCSPKSGHDTVSWYQQALGQGPQFIFQYYEEEERQRGNFPDRFSGHQFPNYSSELNVNALLLGDSALYLCASSFSRDEQYFGPGTRLTVT.

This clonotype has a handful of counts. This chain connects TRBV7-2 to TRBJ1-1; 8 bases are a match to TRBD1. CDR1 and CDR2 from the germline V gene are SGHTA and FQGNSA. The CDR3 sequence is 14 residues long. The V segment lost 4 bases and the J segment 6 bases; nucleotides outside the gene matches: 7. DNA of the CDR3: TGTGCCAGCAGCTCAGGGGGCGCGGACGCTGAAGCTTTCTTT. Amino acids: CASSSGGADAEAFF.

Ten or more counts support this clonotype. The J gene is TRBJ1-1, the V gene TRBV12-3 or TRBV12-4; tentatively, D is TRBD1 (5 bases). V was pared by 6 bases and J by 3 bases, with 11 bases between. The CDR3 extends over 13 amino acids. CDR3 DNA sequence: TGTGCCAGCAGCCCCGGGGGGTACACTGAAGCTTTCTTT. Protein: CASSPGGYTEAFF.

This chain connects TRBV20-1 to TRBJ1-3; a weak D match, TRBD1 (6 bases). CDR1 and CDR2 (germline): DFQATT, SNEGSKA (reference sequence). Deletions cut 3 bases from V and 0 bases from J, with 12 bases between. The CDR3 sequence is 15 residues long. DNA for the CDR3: TGCAGTGCTAGCCTGACAGGCCGCTCTGGAAACACCATATATTTT. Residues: CSASLTGRSGNTIYF.

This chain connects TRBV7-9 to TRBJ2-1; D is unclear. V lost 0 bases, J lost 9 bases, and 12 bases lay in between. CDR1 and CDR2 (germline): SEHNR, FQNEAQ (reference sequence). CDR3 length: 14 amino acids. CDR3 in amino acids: CASSLAESGVEQFF. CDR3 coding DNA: TGTGCCAGCAGCTTAGCTGAGTCGGGCGTTGAGCAGTTCTTC.

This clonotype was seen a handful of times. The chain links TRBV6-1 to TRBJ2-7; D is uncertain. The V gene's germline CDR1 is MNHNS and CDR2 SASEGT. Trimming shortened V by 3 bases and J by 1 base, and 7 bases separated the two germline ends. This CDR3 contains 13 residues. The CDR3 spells CASSDTTSYEQYF. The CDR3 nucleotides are TGTGCCAGCAGTGACACCACTTCCTACGAGCAGTACTTC.

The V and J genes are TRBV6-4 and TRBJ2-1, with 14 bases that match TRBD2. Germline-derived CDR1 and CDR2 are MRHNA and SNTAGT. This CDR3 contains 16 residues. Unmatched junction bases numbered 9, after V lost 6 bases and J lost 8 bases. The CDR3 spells CASSETSGGAVDEQFF. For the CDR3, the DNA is TGTGCCAGCAGCGAGACTAGCGGGGGGGCCGTGGATGAGCAGTTCTTC.

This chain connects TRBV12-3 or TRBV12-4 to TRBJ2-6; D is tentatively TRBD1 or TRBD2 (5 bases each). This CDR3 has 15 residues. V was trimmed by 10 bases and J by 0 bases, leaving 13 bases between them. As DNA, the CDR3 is TGTGCCACCGGGACCGCCGCCTCTGGGGCCAACGTCCTGACTTTC. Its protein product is CATGTAASGANVLTF.

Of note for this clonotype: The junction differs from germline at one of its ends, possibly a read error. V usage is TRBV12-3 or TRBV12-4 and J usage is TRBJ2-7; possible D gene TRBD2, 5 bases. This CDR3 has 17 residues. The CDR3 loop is CTSSHHRTQEGSYEQYF. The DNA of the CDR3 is TGTACCAGCAGTCACCATAGAACCCAAGAGGGCTCCTACGAGCAGTACTTC.